The 18 T cell receptor beta chains below were found in one sample sequenced in a study of blood T cells in healthy people across ages (dated by TCRdb to the mid-2010s). The library was produced with 5' RACE. Sequencing instrument: Illumina HiSeq 2500. The second PCR ran for about 7 to 11 cycles and used a J-beta primer mix along with a sample-barcoded 5' primer. Using fastp trimming at Q25 and MiXCR clonotype assembly, TCRdb reanalyzed the public sequencing data and kept in-frame beta chains. Records with the same CDR3 protein are collapsed into one entry carrying the most frequent genes and DNA. For this sample there are approximately 800,000 distinct CDR3 sequences; 55% to 70% appear just once. Over 20% of the sample is held by the ten biggest clonotypes. The specimen was blood. The receptor set was obtained from a man aged 25-40 years in good health.

V usage is TRBV12-5 and J usage is TRBJ1-2, with 9 bases that match TRBD1. This CDR3 has 14 residues. CDR1 and CDR2 (germline): LGHNT, FRNRAP. V dropped 1 base and J dropped 4; count of bases not matched to a gene: 1. CDR3 sequence (DNA): TGTGCTAGTGGTTTGGACAGGGGGCTCTATGGCTACACCTTC. Protein sequence: CASGLDRGLYGYTF.

The chain carries TRBV20-1 and TRBJ2-1; 14 bases match TRBD2. The CDR3 runs 18 residues. Germline V gives CDR1 DFQATT, CDR2 SNEGSKA (reference sequence). J lost 5 bases, V lost 6 bases, and 15 bases had no gene match. DNA for the CDR3: TGCAGTGCCCGGACTAGCGGGGGGCAAGTCGTCCTGGACAATGAGCAGTTCTTC. Amino acids: CSARTSGGQVVLDNEQFF.

The sample holds a few counts of this clonotype. V and J are TRBV27 and TRBJ2-4; possibly TRBD2 for D (6 bases). CDR3 length: 13 amino acids. Germline loops: CDR1 MNHEY, CDR2 SMNVEV (reference sequence). Trimming took 6 bases from V and 6 from J, leaving 12 bases between them. CDR3 sequence: CASRPRAGNIQYF. CDR3 bases: TGTGCCAGCAGACCCCGAGCGGGAAACATTCAGTACTTC.

About this clonotype: A read error may be the cause here, since a much bigger clone is one base away. The rearrangement uses TRBV6-1 and TRBJ2-3; TRBD1 matches 7 bases. Germline CDR1 is MNHNS and CDR2 is SASEGT. The length of the CDR3 is 15 residues. The chain's CDR3 is CANSLWDSSTDTQYF. The CDR3 nucleotides are TGTGCCAACAGTCTTTGGGACAGTAGCACAGATACGCAGTATTTT.

The V and J genes are TRBV6-2 or TRBV6-3 and TRBJ2-1; TRBD2 is a possible D gene (6 bases). The CDR3 runs 14 residues. Looked up from germline, CDR1 is MNHEY and CDR2 is SVGEGT. Trimming removed 4 bases at V and 2 bases at J, with 9 bases between. This CDR3 is CASSFQRAYNEQFF. CDR3 nucleotides: TGTGCCAGCAGTTTCCAGCGGGCCTACAATGAGCAGTTCTTC.

The chain couples TRBV11-1 to TRBJ2-3; no firm D call. Germline CDR1 SGHAT, CDR2 FQDESV (reference sequence). The CDR3 runs 16 residues. V was trimmed by 0 bases and J by 4 bases, leaving 14 bases between them. CDR3: CASSLASLGAADTQYF. DNA for the CDR3: TGTGCCAGCAGCTTAGCGTCACTCGGTGCCGCAGATACGCAGTATTTT.

J is TRBJ2-1 and V is TRBV6-1; 14 positions match TRBD2. Trimming took 4 bases from V and 4 from J; bases not matched to a gene: 6. CDR1 MNHNS and CDR2 SASEGT come from the germline V gene. The CDR3 covers 17 residues. The CDR3 loop is CASSGWTSGRRYNEQFF. CDR3 nucleotides: TGTGCCAGCAGTGGGTGGACTAGCGGGAGGCGTTACAATGAGCAGTTCTTC.

The chain is built from TRBV29-1 and TRBJ2-1; 12 nucleotides match TRBD2. The CDR3 has 14 amino acids. Germline V CDR1 and CDR2: SQVTM, ANQGSEA. V gave up 6 bases and J gave up 5 bases; unmatched junction bases: 5. The CDR3 sequence: CSVQRLAGDNEQFF. The CDR3 bases are TGCAGCGTCCAGAGACTAGCGGGGGACAATGAGCAGTTCTTC.

The chain is built from TRBV5-1 and TRBJ1-5; a weak D match, TRBD1 (6 bases). This CDR3 has 16 residues. The germline CDR1 and CDR2 sequences are SGHRS and YFSETQ. V dropped 0 bases and J dropped 6 bases, with 16 bases sitting between them. The CDR3 loop is CASSLEPGGLVQPQHF. In DNA form, the CDR3 reads TGCGCCAGCAGCTTGGAGCCCGGGGGGCTGGTTCAGCCCCAGCATTTT.

This clonotype was counted only a few times. V and J are TRBV5-1 and TRBJ1-4; maybe TRBD1 (5 bases). V lost 4 bases to trimming and J lost 6 bases, with 16 bases between them. The germline gives CDR1 SGHRS, CDR2 YFSETQ. This CDR3 is 15 amino acids long. The CDR3 protein is CASSPAGTVDEKLFF. As DNA, the CDR3 is TGCGCCAGCAGCCCGGCCGGGACGGTGGATGAAAAACTGTTTTTT. The entire variable domain, with the rest obtained from reference TRBV5-1 and TRBJ1-4, is as follows: KAGVTQTPRYLIKTRGQQVTLSCSPISGHRSVSWYQQTPGQGLQFLFEYFSETQRNKGNFPGRFSGRQFSNSRSEMNVSTLELGDSALYLCASSPAGTVDEKLFFGSGTQLSVL.

This sequence joins TRBV20-1 and TRBJ2-5, with D perhaps TRBD1 or TRBD2 (5 bases each). The last part of the DNA fits TRBJ2-7 better; the J call may be wrong. This CDR3 comprises 12 residues. The germline gives CDR1 DFQATT, CDR2 SNEGSKA (reference sequence). CDR3 residues: CSARPGQGEQYF. CDR3 in DNA: TGCAGTGCTAGACCGGGGCAGGGCGAGCAGTACTTC.

This clonotype has at least ten counts. This rearrangement joins TRBV6-5 to TRBJ2-6; D gene unclear. CDR1 is MNHEY and CDR2 is SVGAGI in the germline V gene. The CDR3 is made up of 14 amino acids. Trimming stripped 0 bases from V and 4 bases from J, with 4 bases between. The chain's CDR3 is CASSYSGGANVLTF. CDR3 coding DNA: TGTGCCAGCAGTTACTCTGGAGGGGCCAACGTCCTGACTTTC.

J is TRBJ1-1 and V is TRBV6-5; D possibly corresponds to TRBD1 (6 bases). CDR1 and CDR2 (germline): MNHEY, SVGAGI. The germline V and J ends were trimmed by 4 bases and 5 bases, with 23 bases remaining between them. CDR3 size: 17 residues. The CDR3 loop reads CASSSGMRGRTVTEAFF. CDR3 bases: TGTGCCAGCAGTTCCGGGATGAGGGGCAGGACAGTAACTGAAGCTTTCTTT.

V is TRBV19 and J is TRBJ1-2, with D perhaps TRBD1 (6 bases). The CDR3 covers 15 residues. Germline V gene sequence: CDR1 LNHDA, CDR2 SQIVND (reference sequence). Trimming removed 3 bases from V and 4 bases from J, with 15 bases in between. This chain's CDR3 is CASSMKTGLFYGYTF. The CDR3 nucleotides read TGTGCCAGTAGTATGAAGACAGGACTCTTCTATGGCTACACCTTC.

This clonotype was counted between two and nine times. The chain employs TRBV7-9 and TRBJ1-4; TRBD1 matches 8 bases. Germline-derived CDR1 and CDR2 are SEHNR and FQNEAQ (reference sequence). With V trimmed by 3 bases and J by 8 bases, 11 bases remained unmatched. The CDR3 runs 16 residues. The CDR3 protein is CASSFEPGQGFEKLFF. CDR3 bases: TGTGCCAGCAGCTTCGAGCCCGGACAGGGTTTCGAAAAACTGTTTTTT.

The chain couples TRBV2 to TRBJ2-3; D could derive from TRBD1 or TRBD2 (5 bases each). Germline V CDR1 and CDR2: SNHLY, FYNNEI. Between the trimmed V and J ends, which lost 6 bases and 4 bases, there was a span of 14 bases. The CDR3 spans 14 residues. CDR3 nucleotides: TGTGCCAGCAGCGCAGGGTGGGGGTCAGATACGCAGTATTTT. Its protein product is CASSAGWGSDTQYF.

This clonotype turned up a few times. The gene calls are TRBV25-1 and TRBJ2-5; the D gene could be TRBD1 or TRBD2 (5 bases each). Germline values: CDR1 MGHDK, CDR2 SYGVNS. CDR3 length equals 13 residues. V dropped 3 bases and J dropped 5 bases, with 10 bases sitting between them. Here the CDR3 DNA reads TGTGCCAGCAGTGATGGCAGGGACGAGACCCAGTACTTC. It specifies CASSDGRDETQYF.

This clonotype was picked up one time. The genes are TRBV12-3 or TRBV12-4 and TRBJ1-6; TRBD1 matches 7 bases. This CDR3 spans 14 amino acids. Trimming cost V 6 bases and J 10 bases; bases outside gene matches: 9. This CDR3 is CASSPTGRESPLHF. The CDR3 DNA reads TGTGCCAGCAGCCCGACAGGGCGCGAATCACCCCTCCACTTT.